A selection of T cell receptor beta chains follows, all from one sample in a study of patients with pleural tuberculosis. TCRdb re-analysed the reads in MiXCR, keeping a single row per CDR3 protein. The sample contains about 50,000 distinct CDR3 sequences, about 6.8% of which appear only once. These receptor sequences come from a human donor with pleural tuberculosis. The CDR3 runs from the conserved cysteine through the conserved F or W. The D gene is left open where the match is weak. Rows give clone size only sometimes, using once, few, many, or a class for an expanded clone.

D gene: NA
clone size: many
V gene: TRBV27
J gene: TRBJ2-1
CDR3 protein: CASSWKYNEQFF
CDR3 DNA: TGTGCCAGCAGTTGGAAGTACAATGAGCAGTTCTTC

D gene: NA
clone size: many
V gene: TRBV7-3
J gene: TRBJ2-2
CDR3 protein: CASSLRTANTGELFF
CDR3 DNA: TGTGCCAGCAGCTTAAGGACAGCGAACACCGGGGAGCTGTTTTTT

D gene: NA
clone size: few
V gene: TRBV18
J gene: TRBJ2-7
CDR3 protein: CASSQRHEQYF
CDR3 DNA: TGTGCCAGCTCACAAAGGCACGAGCAGTACTTC

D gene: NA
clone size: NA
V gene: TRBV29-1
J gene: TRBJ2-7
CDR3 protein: CSAEGHTCEQYF
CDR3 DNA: TGCAGCGCCGAGGGACATACCTGCGAGCAGTACTTC

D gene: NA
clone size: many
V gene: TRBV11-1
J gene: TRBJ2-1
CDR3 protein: CASSFPNNEQFF
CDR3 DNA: TGTGCCAGCAGCTTTCCCAACAATGAGCAGTTCTTC

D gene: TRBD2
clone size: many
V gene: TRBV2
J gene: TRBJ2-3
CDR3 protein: CASSVKRLAGADTQYF
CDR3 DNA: TGTGCCAGCAGTGTGAAACGACTAGCGGGAGCAGATACGCAGTATTTT

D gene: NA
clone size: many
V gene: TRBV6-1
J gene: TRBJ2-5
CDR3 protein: CASSGLYQETQYF
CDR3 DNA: TGTGCCAGCAGTGGTCTTTACCAAGAGACCCAGTACTTC

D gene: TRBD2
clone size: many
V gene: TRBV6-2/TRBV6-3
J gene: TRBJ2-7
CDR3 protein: CASSYGLAGAPYEQYF
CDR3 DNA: TGTGCCAGCAGTTACGGACTAGCGGGGGCCCCCTACGAGCAGTACTTC

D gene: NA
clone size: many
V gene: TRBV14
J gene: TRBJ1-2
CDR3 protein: CASSQDVRVYGYTF
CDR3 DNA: TGTGCCAGCAGCCAAGACGTCAGGGTCTATGGCTACACCTTC

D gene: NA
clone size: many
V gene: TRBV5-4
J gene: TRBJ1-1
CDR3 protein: CASGAVDTEAFF
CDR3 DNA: TGTGCCAGCGGCGCCGTTGACACTGAAGCTTTCTTT

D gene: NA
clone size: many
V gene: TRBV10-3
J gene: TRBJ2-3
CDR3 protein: CAISEGSVAQYF
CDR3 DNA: TGTGCCATCAGCGAGGGGTCGGTAGCGCAGTATTTT

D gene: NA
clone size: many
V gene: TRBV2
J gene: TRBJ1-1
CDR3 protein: CAPSFGALTEAFF
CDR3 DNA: TGTGCCCCCAGCTTCGGGGCCCTGACTGAAGCTTTCTTT

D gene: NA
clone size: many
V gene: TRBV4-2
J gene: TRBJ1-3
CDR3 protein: CASSQGGGINTIYF
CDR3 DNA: TGTGCCAGCAGCCAAGGAGGTGGGATAAACACCATATATTTT

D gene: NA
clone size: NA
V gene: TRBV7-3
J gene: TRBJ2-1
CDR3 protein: CVSSLNAGNNEQFF
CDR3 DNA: TGTGTCAGCAGCTTAAACGCGGGGAACAATGAGCAGTTCTTC

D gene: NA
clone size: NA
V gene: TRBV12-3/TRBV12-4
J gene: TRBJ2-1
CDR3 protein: CASRAGLGEFF
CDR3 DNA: TGTGCCAGCAGGGCGGGCCTCGGGGAGTTCTTC

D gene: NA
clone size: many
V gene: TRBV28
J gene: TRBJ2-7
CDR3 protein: CASSFRQASYEQYF
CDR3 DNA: TGTGCCAGCAGTTTCCGTCAAGCCTCCTACGAGCAGTACTTC

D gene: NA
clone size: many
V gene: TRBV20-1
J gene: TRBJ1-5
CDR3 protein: CSARLSNQPQHF
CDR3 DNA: TGCAGTGCAAGACTGTCCAATCAGCCCCAGCATTTT

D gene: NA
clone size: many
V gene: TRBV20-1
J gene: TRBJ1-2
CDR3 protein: CSARDLWGGPSGYTF
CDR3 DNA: TGCAGTGCTAGAGATCTTTGGGGTGGACCCTCGGGCTACACCTTC

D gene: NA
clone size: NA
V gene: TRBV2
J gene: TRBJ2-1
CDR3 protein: CASRVGGGYNEQFF
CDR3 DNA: TGTGCCAGCAGGGTGGGTGGGGGCTACAATGAGCAGTTCTTC

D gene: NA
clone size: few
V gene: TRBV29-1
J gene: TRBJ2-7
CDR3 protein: CSVWGQSYEQYF
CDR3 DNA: TGCAGCGTTTGGGGACAATCCTACGAGCAGTACTTC

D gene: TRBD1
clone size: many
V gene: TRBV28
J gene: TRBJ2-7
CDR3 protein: CASRRTGEGYEQYF
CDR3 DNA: TGTGCCAGCAGGCGGACAGGGGAAGGCTACGAGCAGTACTTC

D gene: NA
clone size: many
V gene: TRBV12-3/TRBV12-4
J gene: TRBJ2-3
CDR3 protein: CASSLAEGEGTDTQYF
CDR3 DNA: TGTGCCAGCAGTTTAGCGGAGGGGGAGGGCACAGATACGCAGTATTTT

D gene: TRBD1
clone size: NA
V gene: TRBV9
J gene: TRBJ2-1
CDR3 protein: CASSGGDRGAYNEQFF
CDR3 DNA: TGTGCCAGCAGCGGCGGAGACAGGGGAGCTTACAATGAGCAGTTCTTC

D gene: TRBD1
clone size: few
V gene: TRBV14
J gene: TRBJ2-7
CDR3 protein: CASSNRDRNYEQYF
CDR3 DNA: TGTGCCAGCAGCAACCGGGACAGAAACTACGAGCAGTACTTC

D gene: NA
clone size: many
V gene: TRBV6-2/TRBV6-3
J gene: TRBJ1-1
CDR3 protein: CASSYVEGRYTEAFF
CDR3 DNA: TGTGCCAGCAGTTACGTTGAGGGCAGATACACTGAAGCTTTCTTT

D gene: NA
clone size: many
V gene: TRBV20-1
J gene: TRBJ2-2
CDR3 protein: CSASSTRGENTGELFF
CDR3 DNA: TGCAGTGCTAGTAGTACGCGCGGGGAAAACACCGGGGAGCTGTTTTTT

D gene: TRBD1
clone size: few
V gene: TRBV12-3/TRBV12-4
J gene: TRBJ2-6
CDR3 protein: CASSVGQGFSGANVLTF
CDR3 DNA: TGTGCCAGCAGTGTAGGACAGGGTTTCTCTGGGGCCAACGTCCTGACTTTC

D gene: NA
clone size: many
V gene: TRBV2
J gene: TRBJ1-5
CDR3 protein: CASRRGSNQPQHF
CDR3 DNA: TGTGCCAGCAGAAGAGGGAGCAATCAGCCCCAGCATTTT

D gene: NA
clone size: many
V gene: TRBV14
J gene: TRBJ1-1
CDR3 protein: CASSQQKNTEAFF
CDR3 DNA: TGTGCCAGCAGCCAACAAAAGAACACTGAAGCTTTCTTT

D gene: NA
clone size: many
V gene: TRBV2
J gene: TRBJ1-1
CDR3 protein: CASTQGRANTEAFF
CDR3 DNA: TGTGCCAGCACCCAAGGACGGGCGAACACTGAAGCTTTCTTT

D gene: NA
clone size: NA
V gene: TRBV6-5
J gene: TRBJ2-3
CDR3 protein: CASSSTGLSQYF
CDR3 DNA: TGTGCCAGCAGTTCTACGGGGTTGTCCCAGTATTTT

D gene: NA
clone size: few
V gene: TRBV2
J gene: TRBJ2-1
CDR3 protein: CASSDWGNNEQFF
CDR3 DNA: TGTGCCAGCAGTGATTGGGGGAATAATGAGCAGTTCTTC

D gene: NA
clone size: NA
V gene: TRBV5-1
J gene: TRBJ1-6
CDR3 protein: CASSLDQSSYNSPLHF
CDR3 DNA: TGCGCCAGCAGCTTGGACCAAAGCTCCTATAATTCACCCCTCCACTTT

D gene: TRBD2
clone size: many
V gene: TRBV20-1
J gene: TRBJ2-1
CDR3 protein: CSAPSGSHYNEQFF
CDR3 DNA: TGCAGTGCTCCTAGCGGGAGTCATTACAATGAGCAGTTCTTC

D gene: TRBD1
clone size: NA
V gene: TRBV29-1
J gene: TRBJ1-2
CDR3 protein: CSAEDRNYGYTF
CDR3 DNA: TGCAGCGCTGAGGACAGGAACTATGGCTACACCTTC

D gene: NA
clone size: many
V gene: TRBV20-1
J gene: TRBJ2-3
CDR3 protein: CSARSQEGGHGDTQYF
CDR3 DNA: TGCAGTGCTAGATCCCAGGAGGGAGGTCATGGCGATACGCAGTATTTT

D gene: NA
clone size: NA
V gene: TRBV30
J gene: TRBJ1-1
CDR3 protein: CAWGELLNTEAFF
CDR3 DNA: TGTGCCTGGGGGGAACTCTTGAACACTGAAGCTTTCTTT

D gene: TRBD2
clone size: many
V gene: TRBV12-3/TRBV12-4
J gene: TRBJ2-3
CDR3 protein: CAVLAGGTDTQYF
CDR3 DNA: TGTGCCGTACTAGCGGGGGGCACAGATACGCAGTATTTT